These 27 T cell receptor beta chains came from one sample sequenced in a study of early stage breast cancer tumors. TCRdb's table, derived via immunoSEQ multiplex PCR, lists solely in-frame clones and lacks some. The table includes more than 60,000 clones, roughly 84% detected once. Sequencing input: blood. Source of these receptors: a person aged 55 to 70 with breast cancer.

The chain employs TRBV27 and TRBJ1-5; 7 bases agree with TRBD1. Looked up from germline, CDR1 is MNHEY and CDR2 is SMNVEV (reference sequence). V lost 6 bases and J lost 2; bases outside the gene matches: 7. The length of the CDR3 is 15 residues. The CDR3 coding sequence is TGTGCCAGCAGCCTTTTAGGGACAGGCAATCAGCCCCAGCATTTT. Its translation: CASSLLGTGNQPQHF.

The V gene is TRBV18, the J gene TRBJ2-4, with 9 bases aligning to TRBD1. This CDR3 is 15 amino acids long. CDR1 KGHSH and CDR2 LQKENI come from the germline V gene. J was trimmed by 7 bases and V by 5 bases; bases with no gene match: 9. CDR3 in amino acids: CASSSTGGAGNIQYF. CDR3 nucleotide sequence: TGTGCCAGCTCATCCACAGGGGGCGCAGGCAACATTCAGTACTTC.

The J gene is TRBJ2-3, the V gene TRBV6-4; 14 bases line up with TRBD2. The CDR3 length is 15 residues. Germline CDR1 and CDR2: MRHNA and SNTAGT. With V trimmed by 8 bases and J by 3 bases, 4 bases remained unmatched. As DNA, the CDR3 is TGTGCCAGCCGGAGACTAGCGGGAGGGACAGATACGCAGTATTTT. Protein product: CASRRLAGGTDTQYF.

The chain uses TRBV28 and TRBJ2-5; D is possibly TRBD2 (7 bases). Germline CDR1 reads MDHEN; CDR2 reads SYDVKM. Trimming removed 1 base at V and 5 bases at J, with 11 bases between. CDR3 length equals 14 residues. The DNA of the CDR3 is TGTGCCAGCAGTTTATCCCGGGGGGCGGAGACCCAGTACTTC. Amino acid sequence: CASSLSRGAETQYF.

The chain is built from TRBV4-1 and TRBJ2-2; 11 bases match TRBD1. The V and J ends lost 4 bases and 4 bases, in that order; junction bases with no gene match: 5. CDR3 length equals 16 residues. Germline V lookup: CDR1 MGHRA, CDR2 YSYEKL. In DNA form, the CDR3 reads TGCGCCAGCAGCCGAACGGGACAGGGGGGCACCGGGGAGCTGTTTTTT. Translating it yields CASSRTGQGGTGELFF.

The chain uses TRBV6-1 and TRBJ1-5; unclear D gene. The CDR3 sequence is 15 residues long. The ends were cut back, 2 bases at V and 5 bases at J, with 13 bases in the middle. Germline values: CDR1 MNHNS, CDR2 SASEGT. CDR3 nucleotide sequence: TGTGCCAGCAGTGAATTTTCGGCTCGGCATCAGCCCCAGCATTTT. Translating gives CASSEFSARHQPQHF.

The chain carries TRBV5-6 and TRBJ2-1; no clear D. This CDR3 is 16 amino acids long. Germline V gene sequence: CDR1 SGHDT, CDR2 YYEEEE. Trimming left V 0 bases short and J 1 base short, with 11 bases between. CDR3: CASSLEGRVSYNEQFF. The CDR3 DNA follows: TGTGCCAGCAGCTTGGAAGGTCGGGTTTCCTACAATGAGCAGTTCTTC.

This chain links TRBV19 with TRBJ2-7, with TRBD2 matching 11 bases. The V and J ends lost 3 bases and 2 bases, in that order; junction bases with no gene match: 15. This CDR3 comprises 19 residues. The germline V gene has CDR1 LNHDA and CDR2 SQIVND (reference sequence). CDR3 loop: CASSIPLRTSGSTTYEQYF. CDR3 coding DNA: TGTGCCAGTAGTATTCCCTTGAGGACTAGCGGGTCCACTACCTACGAGCAGTACTTC.

The V gene is TRBV10-1, the J gene TRBJ2-3, with 8 bases aligning to TRBD1. The CDR3 runs 15 residues. Germline V gene data show CDR1 as WNHNN and CDR2 as SYGVQD (reference sequence). V lost 7 bases and J lost 4; bases outside the gene matches: 10. CDR3 protein: CASTGDSTGADTQYF. CDR3 coding DNA: TGCGCCAGCACCGGAGACTCGACAGGGGCAGATACGCAGTATTTT.

This rearrangement joins TRBV5-1 to TRBJ2-2, with D unclear. CDR3 length: 14 residues. The germline V and J ends were trimmed by 0 bases and 3 bases, with 6 bases remaining between them. Germline-derived CDR1 and CDR2 are SGHRS and YFSETQ. CDR3 residues: CASSLAPDTGELFF. CDR3 DNA: TGCGCCAGCAGCTTGGCCCCGGACACCGGGGAGCTGTTTTTT.

The chain couples TRBV28 to TRBJ2-1; possible D gene TRBD2, 6 bases. This CDR3 has 13 amino acids. V was clipped by 10 bases and J by 8 bases, with 18 bases between them. Germline-derived CDR1 and CDR2 are MDHEN and SYDVKM. This CDR3 reads CATGRGHRDEQFF. The CDR3 region has the DNA TGTGCCACCGGGCGGGGCCACCGGGATGAGCAGTTCTTC.

The chain carries TRBV7-2 and TRBJ2-1; 9 bases map to TRBD2. This CDR3 spans 15 amino acids. In germline, CDR1 is SGHTA, CDR2 FQGNSA. Losses at the gene ends were 2 bases for V and 9 bases for J; bases not matched to a gene: 8. CDR3 sequence (DNA): TGTGCCAGCAGCTTACCTGCGGGAGGGCCGGGTGAGCAGTTCTTC. Its translation is CASSLPAGGPGEQFF.

Here the CDR3 reads CASSLSSSYNEQFF. CDR3 bases: TGTGCCAGCAGTTTATCGAGCTCCTACAATGAGCAGTTCTTC. V and J are TRBV14 and TRBJ2-1; D unresolved. V was cut by 6 bases and J by 0 bases, with 9 bases left in between. The CDR3 consists of 14 residues. Per the germline V gene, CDR1 is SGHDN and CDR2 is FVKESK.

This clone was recorded a few times. The V and J genes are TRBV29-1 and TRBJ1-6; a possible D gene is TRBD1 (6 bases). The ends were cut back, 4 bases at V and 10 bases at J, with 11 bases in the middle. Germline V gives CDR1 SQVTM, CDR2 ANQGSEA. This CDR3 is 12 amino acids long. CDR3 loop: CSVGGGDSPLHF. CDR3 sequence (DNA): TGCAGCGTTGGAGGGGGAGACTCACCCCTCCACTTT.

The rearrangement joins TRBV20-1 to TRBJ2-5; possibly TRBD1 for D (5 bases). In germline, CDR1 is DFQATT, CDR2 SNEGSKA (reference sequence). The CDR3 length is 11 residues. The CDR3 DNA follows: TGCAGCAGGGAAACCCAAGAGACCCAGTACTTC. Encoded protein: CSRETQETQYF.

The chain couples TRBV30 to TRBJ1-4, with D unresolved. The CDR3 length is 16 residues. Germline V gives CDR1 GTSNPN, CDR2 SVGIG (reference sequence). V lost 2 bases, J lost 5 bases, and 18 bases lay in between. CDR3 DNA sequence: TGTGCCTGGAGTCACGGGCCATCAGAATCAAATGAAAAACTGTTTTTT. Amino acid sequence: CAWSHGPSESNEKLFF. Full variable domain (rest looked up from reference TRBV30 and TRBJ1-4): SQTIHQWPATLVQPVGSPLSLECTVEGTSNPNLYWYRQAAGRGLQLLFYSVGIGQISSEVPQNLSASRPQDRQFILSSKKLLLSDSGFYLCAWSHGPSESNEKLFFGSGTQLSVL.

The chain uses TRBV6-1 and TRBJ1-5; the D is unclear. Trimming cost V 6 bases and J 1 base, with 13 bases left between them. CDR1 and CDR2 (germline): MNHNS, SASEGT. This CDR3 comprises 15 residues. CDR3 sequence reads: CASSPPPGSNQPQHF. DNA for the CDR3: TGTGCCAGCAGCCCCCCCCCAGGAAGCAATCAGCCCCAGCATTTT.

The chain is built from TRBV29-1 and TRBJ2-7; 10 bases are shared with TRBD1. This CDR3 spans 15 amino acids. Trimming at V came to 2 bases and at J to 1 base, leaving 5 bases not matched to a gene. Germline V gene data show CDR1 as SQVTM and CDR2 as ANQGSEA. This chain's CDR3 is CSVEKGQGISYEQYF. For the CDR3, the DNA is TGCAGCGTTGAAAAGGGACAGGGGATATCCTACGAGCAGTACTTC.

The V gene is TRBV29-1, the J gene TRBJ2-1; 11 positions match TRBD2. Trimming cost V 5 bases and J 5 bases; bases outside gene matches: 8. CDR1 and CDR2 (germline): SQVTM, ANQGSEA. The CDR3 consists of 15 residues. The CDR3 nucleotides are TGCAGCGTTAGCTTTCGACTAGCGGGAAACAATGAGCAGTTCTTC. It translates to CSVSFRLAGNNEQFF.

The J gene is TRBJ2-7, the V gene TRBV10-3, with D perhaps given as TRBD1 or TRBD2 (5 bases each). The V gene's germline CDR1 is ENHRY and CDR2 SYGVKD. Trimming took off 1 base at V and 5 bases at J, with 12 bases between the two ends. This CDR3 spans 14 amino acids. CDR3 amino acids: CAISEWGPVDEQYF. The CDR3 coding sequence is TGTGCCATCAGTGAGTGGGGACCGGTAGACGAGCAGTACTTC.

In its sample, this clone was seen a few times. The CDR3 loop is CAISEFRGSNGYTF. For the CDR3, the DNA is TGTGCCATCAGTGAGTTTCGAGGGAGCAATGGCTACACCTTC. The rearrangement links TRBV10-3 to TRBJ1-2, with D uncertain. V shed 1 base and J shed 6 bases, with 12 bases lying between them. CDR3 length: 14 residues. Germline V CDR1 and CDR2: ENHRY, SYGVKD.

V gene TRBV18 combines with J gene TRBJ2-7, with a tentative D call TRBD2 (6 bases). Germline CDR1 and CDR2: KGHSH and LQKENI. V lost 4 bases and J lost 3, with 7 bases in between. The CDR3 has 12 residues. The CDR3 is CASSRRDYEQYF. The CDR3 bases are TGTGCCAGCTCACGGCGGGACTACGAGCAGTACTTC.

The chain carries TRBV7-8 and TRBJ2-1, with D uncertain. Germline-derived CDR1 and CDR2 are SGHVS and FQNEAQ. There are 14 residues in the CDR3. V was clipped by 5 bases and J by 4 bases, with 12 bases between them. CDR3 residues: CASSTRASYNEQFF. The CDR3 nucleotides are TGTGCCAGCAGCACCCGGGCCTCATACAATGAGCAGTTCTTC.

The J gene is TRBJ2-2, the V gene TRBV5-6; D is ambiguous. V was pared by 0 bases and J by 8 bases, with 8 bases between. The CDR3 sequence is 13 residues long. Germline CDR1 SGHDT, CDR2 YYEEEE. DNA for the CDR3: TGTGCCAGCAGCTTGGAGGTGTGGGGGGAGCTGTTTTTT. Its protein is CASSLEVWGELFF.

This clone came up once. This chain links TRBV6-5 with TRBJ1-4; no firm D call. V lost 6 bases and J lost 7, with 12 bases in between. This CDR3 contains 13 residues. Germline values: CDR1 MNHEY, CDR2 SVGAGI. CDR3 protein: CASSTRLGEKLFF. In nucleotides, the CDR3 is TGTGCCAGCAGCACCAGACTCGGTGAAAAACTGTTTTTT.

This clone was recorded once. V usage is TRBV5-1 and J usage is TRBJ1-2; no clear D. CDR3 length: 15 residues. V lost 0 bases to trimming and J lost 4 bases, with 13 bases between them. The V gene's germline CDR1 is SGHRS and CDR2 YFSETQ. The CDR3 nucleotides read TGCGCCAGCAGCTTGGTCGTCGCAGGCGGCTATGGCTACACCTTC. It yields the protein CASSLVVAGGYGYTF.

In DNA form, the CDR3 reads TGTGCCAGCTCACCAAAGGTGTCGGGCACTGAAGCTTTCTTT. It encodes CASSPKVSGTEAFF. The chain is built from TRBV18 and TRBJ1-1; D gene uncertain. CDR1 and CDR2 (germline): KGHSH, LQKENI. Trimming took 2 bases from V and 4 from J, leaving 11 bases between them. The CDR3 totals 14 residues.